This TCR beta chain originates from a study of T-cell reconstitution after alpha-beta-depleted transplantation in children. Germline assignment: CDR1 SGHRS and CDR2 YFSETQ. CDR3 size: 13 residues. The V gene lost 7 bases and the J gene lost 1 base, with 11 bases spanning the gap. The table lists this clonotype with many counts. Unique molecular identifiers were incorporated into the prepared TCRbeta library. Each CDR3 protein is one row after TCRdb ran MiXCR on the PCR reads. Of approximately 640,000 distinct CDR3 sequences listed, approximately 15% were seen once; the top ten hold under 1.2%. This chain uses TRBV5-1 with TRBJ1-1, with a tentative D call TRBD1 (5 bases). Here the sequenced sample was PBMCs from the stem cell graft donor, taken from the stem cell graft. This TCR came from a human donor who donated a stem cell graft to a child with acute myeloid leukemia. The CDR3 loop is CASRRGWNTEAFF. The CDR3 DNA follows: TGCGCCAGCCGACGGGGGTGGAACACTGAAGCTTTCTTT.